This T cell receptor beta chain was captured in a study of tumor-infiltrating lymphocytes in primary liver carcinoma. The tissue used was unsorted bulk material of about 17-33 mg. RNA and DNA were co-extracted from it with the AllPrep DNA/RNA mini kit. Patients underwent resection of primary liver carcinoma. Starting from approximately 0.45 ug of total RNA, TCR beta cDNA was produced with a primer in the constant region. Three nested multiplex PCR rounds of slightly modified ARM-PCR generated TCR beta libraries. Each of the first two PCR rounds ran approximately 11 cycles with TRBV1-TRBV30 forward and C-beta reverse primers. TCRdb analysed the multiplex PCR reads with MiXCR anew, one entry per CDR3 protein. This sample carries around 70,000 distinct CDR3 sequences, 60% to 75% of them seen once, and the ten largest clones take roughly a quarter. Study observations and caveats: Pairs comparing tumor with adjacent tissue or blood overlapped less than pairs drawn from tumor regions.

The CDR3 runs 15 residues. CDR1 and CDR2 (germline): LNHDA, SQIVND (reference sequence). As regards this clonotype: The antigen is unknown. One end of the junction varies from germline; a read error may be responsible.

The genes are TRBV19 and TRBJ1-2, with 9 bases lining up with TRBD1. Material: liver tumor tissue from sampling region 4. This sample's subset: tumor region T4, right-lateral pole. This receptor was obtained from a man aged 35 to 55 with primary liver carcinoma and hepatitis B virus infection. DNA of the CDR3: TGTGCCCGTAGTATAACACAGGGGGCCTTGGATGGCTACACCTTC. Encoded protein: CARSITQGALDGYTF. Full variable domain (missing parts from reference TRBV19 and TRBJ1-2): DGGITQSPKYLFRKEGQNVTLSCEQNLNHDAMYWYRQDPGQGLRLIYYSQIVNDFQKGDIAEGYSVSREKKESFPLTVTSAQKNPTAFYLCARSITQGALDGYTFGSGTRLTVV.